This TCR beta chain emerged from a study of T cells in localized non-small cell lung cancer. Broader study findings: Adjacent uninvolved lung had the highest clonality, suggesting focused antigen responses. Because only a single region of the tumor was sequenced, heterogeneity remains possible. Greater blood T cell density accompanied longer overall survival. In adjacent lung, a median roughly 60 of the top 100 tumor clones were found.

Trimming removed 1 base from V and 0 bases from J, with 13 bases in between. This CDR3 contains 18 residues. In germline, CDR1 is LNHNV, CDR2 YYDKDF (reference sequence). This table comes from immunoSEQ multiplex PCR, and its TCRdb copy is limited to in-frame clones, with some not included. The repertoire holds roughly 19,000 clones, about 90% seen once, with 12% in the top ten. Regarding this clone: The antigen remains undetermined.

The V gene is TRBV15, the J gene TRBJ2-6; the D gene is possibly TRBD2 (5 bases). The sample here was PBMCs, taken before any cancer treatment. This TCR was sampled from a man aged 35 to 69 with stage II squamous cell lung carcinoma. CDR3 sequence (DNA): TGTGCCACCAGCAGAGCGGTGGGAGTGGCCTCTGGGGCCAACGTCCTGACTTTC. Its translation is CATSRAVGVASGANVLTF. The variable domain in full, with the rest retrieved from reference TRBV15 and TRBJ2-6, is DAMVIQNPRYQVTQFGKPVTLSCSQTLNHNVMYWYQQKSSQAPKLLFHYYDKDFNNEADTPDNFQSRRPNTSFCFLDIRSPGLGDTAMYLCATSRAVGVASGANVLTFGAGSRLTVL.